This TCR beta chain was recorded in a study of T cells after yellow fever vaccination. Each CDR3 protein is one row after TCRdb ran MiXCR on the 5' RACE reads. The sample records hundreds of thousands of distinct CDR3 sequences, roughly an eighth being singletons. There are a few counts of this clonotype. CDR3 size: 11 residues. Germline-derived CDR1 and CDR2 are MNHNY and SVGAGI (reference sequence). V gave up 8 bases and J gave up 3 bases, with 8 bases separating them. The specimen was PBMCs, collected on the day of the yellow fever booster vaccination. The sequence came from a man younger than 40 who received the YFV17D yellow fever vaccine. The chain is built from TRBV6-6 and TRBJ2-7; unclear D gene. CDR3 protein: CASGVDYEQYF. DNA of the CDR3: TGTGCCAGCGGAGTAGACTACGAGCAGTACTTC.